A selection of T cell receptor beta chains follows, all from one sample in a study of CD8 T cells in ankylosing spondylitis. TCRdb re-called the 5' RACE reads through MiXCR, storing one row per CDR3 protein. The data show under 170,000 distinct CDR3 sequences, roughly 44% seen once. Specimen: synovial fluid, either unsorted or a sorted T cell fraction (not recorded which). The receptors here all came from a male donor with ankylosing spondylitis. Both conserved end residues are trimmed from each CDR3. Clone size appears in some rows only: once, few, many, or a class for an expanded clone.

NA,TRBV27,TRBJ1-5,ASSFLGEGNQPQH
NA,TRBV20-1,TRBJ1-1,SARVGGTEAF
NA,TRBV28,TRBJ1-2,ASSLDVRVEGYT
NA,TRBV18,TRBJ2-7,ASSPRDRVSHEQY
NA,TRBV5-1,TRBJ1-2,ASSFNTPHYGYT
NA,TRBV10-3,TRBJ2-3,AISGAGEADTQY
NA,TRBV12-3/TRBV12-4,TRBJ2-5,ASSLAGTAQETQY
NA,TRBV7-3,TRBJ2-3,ASSLGWSSTDTQY
many,TRBV19,TRBJ2-2,ASSPAGELF
few,TRBV28,TRBJ2-1,ASSLPGTGAWNEQF
few,TRBV28,TRBJ2-5,ASRGTSGSWGQY
many,TRBV12-3/TRBV12-4,TRBJ2-1,ASSARDWRGDEQF
NA,TRBV14,TRBJ2-7,ASSPVRFRNEQY
NA,TRBV6-5,TRBJ1-5,ASSSRDREGNQPQH
NA,TRBV4-1,TRBJ2-7,ASSHVAAHSYEQY
NA,TRBV10-3,TRBJ2-5,AISTFPPRLAGGQETQY
NA,TRBV4-1,TRBJ1-1,ASSQVQGVTEAF
NA,TRBV19,TRBJ1-5,ASSTRTWGYQPQH
few,TRBV28,TRBJ2-1,ASLTHGSQEQF
once,TRBV18,TRBJ2-5,ASSPPSGGEDQY
NA,TRBV5-6,TRBJ2-7,ASSLVDHHPYEQY
NA,TRBV11-2,TRBJ1-1,ASSLIGGAF
NA,TRBV29-1,TRBJ2-6,SVEAWGQGTPGESGANVLT
medium-sized,TRBV10-3,TRBJ2-7,AISEPGTSSYEQY
once,TRBV12-3/TRBV12-4,TRBJ2-7,ASSRKKTSGNYDEQY
NA,TRBV12-3/TRBV12-4,TRBJ2-1,ASSLAIADPSYNEQF
NA,TRBV21-1,TRBJ2-7,ASSKDFFPLAVTSYEQY
few,TRBV10-1,TRBJ2-3,ASSEGSGASDTQY
NA,TRBV28,TRBJ2-2,ASSLGTSGNTGELF
NA,TRBV28,TRBJ1-6,ASSQQLAGQWGNSPLH
NA,TRBV24-1,TRBJ2-2,ATSDFSRTGELF
NA,TRBV5-6,TRBJ2-1,ASSGLRDSYNEQF
NA,TRBV27,TRBJ2-3,ARTPLRAGTDTQY
few,TRBV15,TRBJ2-5,ATSRESLNRGLRETQY
NA,TRBV13,TRBJ2-1,ASRRGLPYNEQF
NA,TRBV12-3/TRBV12-4,TRBJ2-1,ASSPPGRGSNEQF
NA,TRBV10-2,TRBJ2-1,ASGRNEQF
NA,TRBV15,TRBJ2-5,ATSGSPETQY
NA,TRBV27,TRBJ2-7,ASSWGGVYEQY
NA,TRBV7-9,TRBJ2-1,ASSLKGAHNEQF
NA,TRBV12-3/TRBV12-4,TRBJ2-1,ASSFRQFYNEQF